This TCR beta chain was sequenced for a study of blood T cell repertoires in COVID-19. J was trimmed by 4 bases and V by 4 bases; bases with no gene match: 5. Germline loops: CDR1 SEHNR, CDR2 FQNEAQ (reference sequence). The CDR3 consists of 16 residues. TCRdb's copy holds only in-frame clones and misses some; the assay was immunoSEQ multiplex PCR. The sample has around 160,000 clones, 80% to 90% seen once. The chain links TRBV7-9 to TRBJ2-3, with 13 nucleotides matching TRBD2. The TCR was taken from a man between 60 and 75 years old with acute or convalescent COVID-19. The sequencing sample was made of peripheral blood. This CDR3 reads CASSSGLAGLADTQYF. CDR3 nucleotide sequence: TGTGCCAGCAGCTCGGGACTAGCGGGATTGGCAGATACGCAGTATTTT.